This T cell receptor beta chain was identified in a study of T cells in Graves' hyperthyroidism and ophthalmopathy. Amplification of TCR beta CDR3 regions used RNA as the template. The HTBI primer set was used in a first-round RT-PCR of the TCR CDR3. TCRdb used MiXCR to reprocess the multiplex PCR reads, holding one entry per CDR3 protein. The top ten clones hold 15% of a sample with about 690,000 distinct CDR3 sequences, roughly a sixth of them seen once. The trim removed 0 bases at V and 4 bases at J, leaving 14 bases unmatched. Germline V CDR1 and CDR2: SGDLS, YYNGEE. The CDR3 loop spans 19 amino acids.

The clonotype comes from a man aged 45 to 65 with Graves' hyperthyroidism. V usage is TRBV9 and J usage is TRBJ2-1, with 9 bases aligning to TRBD2. The specimen was blood. The CDR3, as DNA: TGTGCCAGCAGCGTAGAATCGACGGGAGCTAGCGGGACTTACAATGAGCAGTTCTTC. Encoded protein: CASSVESTGASGTYNEQFF.